Listed below are T cell receptor beta chains from one sample, sequenced in a study of T cell responses to AZD1222 COVID-19 vaccine. Measured with immunoSEQ multiplex PCR; TCRdb has only the in-frame clones, and not every one. The repertoire includes some 120,000 clones, around nine tenths of them detected once, and under 35% sits in the top ten. The sequencing used peripheral blood, collected on day 0 of AZD1222 vaccination. These TCRs come from an adult in good health. Both conserved end residues are part of each CDR3. D genes are given only for firm matches. Clone size is given for some rows only: seen once, a few or many times, or a class if the clone is expanded.

v_gene: TRBV5-8
j_gene: TRBJ1-2
abundance: -
d_gene: -
len: 17
CDR3nt: TGTGCCAGGAGAGACAGTCCGGACTGGGGGGCCGACTATGGCTACACCTTC
CDR3aa: CARRDSPDWGADYGYTF

v_gene: TRBV7-9
j_gene: TRBJ2-3
abundance: -
d_gene: -
len: 17
CDR3nt: TGTGCCAGCAGCTTAGTCCTTCGGCTACCAAGCACAGATACGCAGTATTTT
CDR3aa: CASSLVLRLPSTDTQYF

v_gene: TRBV12-1
j_gene: TRBJ2-3
abundance: -
d_gene: -
len: 18
CDR3nt: TGTGCCAGCAGCTTTAGGCCTGGACAGGTCAGTCGCACAGATACGCAGTATTTT
CDR3aa: CASSFRPGQVSRTDTQYF

v_gene: TRBV2
j_gene: TRBJ2-7
abundance: -
d_gene: -
len: 13
CDR3nt: TGTGCCAGCAGTGTATCGGAATCCCACGAGCAGTACTTC
CDR3aa: CASSVSESHEQYF

v_gene: TRBV5-1
j_gene: TRBJ1-3
abundance: -
d_gene: TRBD1
len: 15
CDR3nt: TGCGCCAGCAGCTTAACAGGGGAACGTAGGAACACCATATATTTT
CDR3aa: CASSLTGERRNTIYF

v_gene: TRBV2
j_gene: TRBJ2-5
abundance: -
d_gene: -
len: 11
CDR3nt: TGTGCCAGCAGTGGGCGGGAGACCCAGTACTTC
CDR3aa: CASSGRETQYF

v_gene: TRBV7-2
j_gene: TRBJ1-4
abundance: -
d_gene: -
len: 16
CDR3nt: TGTGCCAGCAGCTTAGCTCGGGTTGCAACTAATGAAAAACTGTTTTTT
CDR3aa: CASSLARVATNEKLFF

v_gene: TRBV6-6
j_gene: TRBJ1-6
abundance: -
d_gene: -
len: 17
CDR3nt: TGTGCCAGCAGTCCTCTCAGGACCTCCGTTCTTAGTTCACCCCTCCACTTT
CDR3aa: CASSPLRTSVLSSPLHF

v_gene: TRBV18
j_gene: TRBJ2-5
abundance: few
d_gene: -
len: 14
CDR3nt: TGTGCCAGCTCACCACCGACTATTCAAGAGACCCAGTACTTC
CDR3aa: CASSPPTIQETQYF

v_gene: TRBV6-5
j_gene: TRBJ2-7
abundance: -
d_gene: TRBD1
len: 16
CDR3nt: TGTGCCAGCAGTTACTCGGCGGGACAGGGGTCCCACGAGCAGTACTTC
CDR3aa: CASSYSAGQGSHEQYF

v_gene: TRBV9
j_gene: TRBJ1-2
abundance: -
d_gene: -
len: 15
CDR3nt: TGTGCCAGCAGCCCACCCCTTGGGACTGTGTATGGCTACACCTTC
CDR3aa: CASSPPLGTVYGYTF

v_gene: TRBV15
j_gene: TRBJ1-3
abundance: once
d_gene: -
len: 13
CDR3nt: TGTGCCACCTCGGGCTCAACCAGAAACACCATATATTTT
CDR3aa: CATSGSTRNTIYF

v_gene: TRBV3-1/TRBV3-2
j_gene: TRBJ1-6
abundance: -
d_gene: -
len: 18
CDR3nt: TGTGCCAGCAGCCAAGATAGATCTCCAGGGCCCTATAATTCACCCCTCCACTTT
CDR3aa: CASSQDRSPGPYNSPLHF

v_gene: TRBV30
j_gene: TRBJ2-3
abundance: -
d_gene: TRBD2
len: 12
CDR3nt: TGTGCCTGGAGCCCTAGCGGGGGAACGCAGTATTTT
CDR3aa: CAWSPSGGTQYF

v_gene: TRBV4-2
j_gene: TRBJ2-1
abundance: once
d_gene: TRBD1
len: 15
CDR3nt: TGTGCCAGCAGCCAAGGACAGGGAGCGAACAATGAGCAGTTCTTC
CDR3aa: CASSQGQGANNEQFF

v_gene: TRBV6-5
j_gene: TRBJ1-6
abundance: -
d_gene: TRBD1
len: 15
CDR3nt: TGTGCCAGCGCCGAGGGACAGGTCAAAAGTTCACCCCTCCACTTT
CDR3aa: CASAEGQVKSSPLHF

v_gene: TRBV5-1
j_gene: TRBJ2-3
abundance: -
d_gene: TRBD2
len: 19
CDR3nt: TGCGCCAGCAGCTCCACCGGGCCGGAGGCGGGGGGGCCCCCAGATACGCAGTATTTT
CDR3aa: CASSSTGPEAGGPPDTQYF